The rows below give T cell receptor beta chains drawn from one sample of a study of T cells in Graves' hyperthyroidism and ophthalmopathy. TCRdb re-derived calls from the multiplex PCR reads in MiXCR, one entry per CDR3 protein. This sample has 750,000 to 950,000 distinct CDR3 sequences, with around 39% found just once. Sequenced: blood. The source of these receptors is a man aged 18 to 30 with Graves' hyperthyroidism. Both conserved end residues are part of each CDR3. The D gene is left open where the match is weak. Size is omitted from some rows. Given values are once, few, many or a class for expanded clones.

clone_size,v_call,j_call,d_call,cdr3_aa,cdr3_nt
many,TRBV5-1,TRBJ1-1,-,CASSPQVLMNTEAFF,TGCGCCAGCAGCCCGCAGGTGCTCATGAACACTGAAGCTTTCTTT
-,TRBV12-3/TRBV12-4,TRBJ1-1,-,CASSKQRTEAFF,TGTGCCAGCAGTAAACAGCGAACTGAAGCTTTCTTT
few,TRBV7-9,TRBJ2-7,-,CASSPRDLQYEQYF,TGTGCCAGCAGCCCCCGGGACCTCCAATACGAGCAGTACTTC
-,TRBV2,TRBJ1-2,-,CASTIGGSHYGYTF,TGTGCCAGCACTATAGGGGGGTCTCACTATGGCTACACCTTC
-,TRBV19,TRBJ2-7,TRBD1,CASSTEIRDSTYEQYF,TGTGCCAGTAGTACAGAAATCCGGGACAGCACCTACGAGCAGTACTTC
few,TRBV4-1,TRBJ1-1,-,CASSQGQINTEAFF,TGCGCCAGCAGCCAAGGGCAGATTAACACTGAAGCTTTCTTT
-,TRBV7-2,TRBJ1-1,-,CASSSRLGDTEAFF,TGTGCCAGCAGTTCTCGATTGGGAGACACTGAAGCTTTCTTT
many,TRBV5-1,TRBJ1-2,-,CASSLGSEDDGYTF,TGCGCCAGCAGCTTGGGGTCAGAGGACGATGGCTACACCTTC
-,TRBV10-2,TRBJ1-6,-,CTSSESESSPLHF,TGCACCAGCAGTGAGTCGGAGTCTTCGCCCCTCCACTTT
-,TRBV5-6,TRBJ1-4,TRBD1,CVSSVGQDNEKLFF,TGTGTCAGCAGCGTGGGACAGGATAATGAAAAACTGTTTTTT
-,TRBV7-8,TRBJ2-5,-,CASIPGLGVGETQYF,TGTGCCAGCATCCCTGGTTTGGGGGTAGGGGAGACCCAGTACTTC
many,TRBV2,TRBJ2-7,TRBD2,CASSGSGRYEQYF,TGTGCCAGCAGTGGGAGCGGGAGATACGAGCAGTACTTC
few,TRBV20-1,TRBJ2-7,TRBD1,CSAPRTGTSYEQYF,TGCAGTGCCCCGCGGACAGGGACCTCCTACGAGCAGTACTTC
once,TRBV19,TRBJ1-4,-,CASSTDEKLFF,TGTGCCAGTAGTACCGACGAAAAACTGTTTTTT
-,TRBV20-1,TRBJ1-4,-,CSGRARDREKLFF,TGCAGTGGAAGGGCTAGGGATCGCGAAAAACTGTTTTTT
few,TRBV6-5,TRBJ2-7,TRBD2,CASSYGTSVTATHEQYF,TGTGCCAGCAGTTACGGGACTAGCGTCACGGCGACGCACGAGCAGTACTTC
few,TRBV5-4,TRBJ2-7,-,CATGWSSYEQYF,TGTGCCACAGGGTGGAGCTCCTACGAGCAGTACTTC
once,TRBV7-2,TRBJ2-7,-,CASSLNSLSSYEQYF,TGTGCCAGCAGCTTAAATTCATTGAGCTCCTACGAGCAGTACTTC
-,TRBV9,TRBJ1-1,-,CASRRTEMDTEAFF,TGTGCCAGCAGACGGACAGAAATGGACACTGAAGCTTTCTTT
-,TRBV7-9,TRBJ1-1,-,CASSLQGLQAFF,TGTGCCAGCAGTTTACAGGGACTCCAAGCTTTCTTT
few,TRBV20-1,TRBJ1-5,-,CSARDAPYQPQHF,TGCAGTGCTAGAGACGCTCCCTATCAGCCCCAGCATTTT
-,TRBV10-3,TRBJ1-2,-,CAISVQGATWGYTF,TGTGCCATCAGTGTTCAGGGCGCTACGTGGGGCTACACCTTC
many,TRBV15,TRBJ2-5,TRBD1,CATSRGGQAETQYF,TGTGCCACCAGCAGAGGGGGACAGGCGGAGACCCAGTACTTC
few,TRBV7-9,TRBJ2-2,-,CASSWGGVSRYTGELFF,TGTGCCAGCAGCTGGGGCGGGGTCTCCCGCTACACCGGGGAGCTGTTTTTT
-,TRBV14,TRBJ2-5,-,CASSQGGARETQYF,TGTGCCAGCAGCCAAGGGGGCGCGCGGGAGACCCAGTACTTC
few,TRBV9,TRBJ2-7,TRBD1,CASSVGQGNAYEQYF,TGTGCCAGCAGCGTAGGACAGGGCAATGCCTACGAGCAGTACTTC
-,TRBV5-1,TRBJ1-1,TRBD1,CASSPSTGWGSTEAFF,TGCGCCAGCAGCCCGTCGACAGGGTGGGGAAGCACTGAAGCTTTCTTT
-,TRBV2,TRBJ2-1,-,CASKGSYNEQFF,TGTGCCAGCAAGGGCTCCTACAATGAGCAGTTCTTC
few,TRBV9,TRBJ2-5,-,CASSVERGGMETQYF,TGTGCCAGCAGCGTAGAAAGGGGGGGAATGGAGACCCAGTACTTC
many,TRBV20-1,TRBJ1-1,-,CSAIPTNTEAFF,TGCAGTGCTATACCCACGAACACTGAAGCTTTCTTT
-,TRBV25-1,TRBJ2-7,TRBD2,CASSHGLAGIEQYF,TGTGCCAGCAGCCATGGACTAGCGGGAATCGAGCAGTACTTC
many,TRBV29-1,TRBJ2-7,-,CSAVIRDGAYEQYF,TGCAGCGCCGTAATCCGGGACGGCGCCTACGAGCAGTACTTC
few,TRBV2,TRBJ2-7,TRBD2,CASIKGVAGAGEQYF,TGTGCCAGCATAAAGGGGGTAGCGGGGGCCGGCGAGCAGTACTTC
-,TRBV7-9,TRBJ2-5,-,CASSLEGSGQPQYF,TGTGCCAGCAGCTTAGAGGGGTCGGGGCAGCCCCAGTACTTC
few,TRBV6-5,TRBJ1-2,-,CASSNGNGGPTNYGYTF,TGTGCCAGCAGTAATGGAAATGGGGGTCCAACTAACTATGGCTACACCTTC
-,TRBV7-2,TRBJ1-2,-,CASSLGASSDYGYTF,TGTGCCAGCAGCTTAGGCGCCAGCAGCGACTATGGCTACACCTTC
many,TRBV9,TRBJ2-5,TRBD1,CASSVQGVQETQYF,TGTGCCAGCAGCGTCCAGGGGGTCCAAGAGACCCAGTACTTC
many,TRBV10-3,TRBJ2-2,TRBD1,CAISEQTGPGELFF,TGTGCCATCAGTGAGCAGACAGGGCCCGGGGAGCTGTTTTTT
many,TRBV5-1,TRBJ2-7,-,CASSLEGAYEQYF,TGTGCTAGCAGCTTAGAGGGAGCCTACGAGCAGTACTTC
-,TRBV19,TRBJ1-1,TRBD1,CASSIGPSQGRTEAFF,TGTGCCAGTAGTATAGGCCCCTCACAGGGGAGGACTGAAGCTTTCTTT
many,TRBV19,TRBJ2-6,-,CASMVGANVLTF,TGTGCCAGTATGGTCGGGGCCAACGTCCTGACTTTC
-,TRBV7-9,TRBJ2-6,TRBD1,CASSRRQGQEKANVLTF,TGTGCCAGCAGCCGACGACAGGGACAGGAGAAGGCCAACGTCCTGACTTTC
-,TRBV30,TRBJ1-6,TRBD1,CAWQGARNSPLHF,TGTGCCTGGCAGGGGGCGAGAAATTCACCCCTCCACTTT
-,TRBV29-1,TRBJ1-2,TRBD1,CSVEPGQGRNGYTF,TGCAGCGTAGAACCGGGACAGGGTAGGAATGGCTACACCTTC
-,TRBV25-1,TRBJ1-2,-,CASGGGYGYTF,TGTGCCAGTGGCGGGGGCTATGGCTACACCTTC
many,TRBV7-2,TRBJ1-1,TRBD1,CASSFLTGTNTEAFF,TGTGCCAGCAGCTTTCTGACAGGGACGAACACTGAAGCTTTCTTT
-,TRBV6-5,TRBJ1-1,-,CASSYEGLNTEAFF,TGTGCCAGCAGTTACGAGGGGCTGAACACTGAAGCTTTCTTT
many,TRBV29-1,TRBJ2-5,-,CSLIGLQETQYF,TGCAGCCTTATCGGTCTCCAAGAGACCCAGTACTTC
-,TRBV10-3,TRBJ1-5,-,CAISFGYSNQPQHF,TGTGCCATCAGTTTCGGATATAGCAATCAGCCCCAGCATTTT